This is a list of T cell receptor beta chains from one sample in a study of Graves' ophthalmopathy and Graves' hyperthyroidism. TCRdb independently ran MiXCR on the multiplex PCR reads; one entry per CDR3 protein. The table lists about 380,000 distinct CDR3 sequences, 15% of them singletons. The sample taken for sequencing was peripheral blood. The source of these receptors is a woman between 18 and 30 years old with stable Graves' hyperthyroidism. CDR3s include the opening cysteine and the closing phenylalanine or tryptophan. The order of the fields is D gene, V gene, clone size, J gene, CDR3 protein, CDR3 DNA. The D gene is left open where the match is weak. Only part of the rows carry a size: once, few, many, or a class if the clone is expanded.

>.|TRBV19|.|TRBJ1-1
CATQLSGANTEAFF
TGTGCCACCCAGTTGTCTGGGGCGAACACTGAAGCTTTCTTT
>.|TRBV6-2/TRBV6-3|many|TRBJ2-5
CASSYEQGKSQETQYF
TGTGCCAGCAGTTACGAGCAGGGGAAATCCCAAGAGACCCAGTACTTC
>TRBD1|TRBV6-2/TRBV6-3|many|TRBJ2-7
CASIPSGTGYEQYF
TGTGCCAGCATTCCCTCCGGGACAGGCTACGAGCAGTACTTC
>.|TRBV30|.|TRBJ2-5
CAWSEGIRETQYF
TGTGCCTGGAGTGAGGGAATCCGAGAGACCCAGTACTTC
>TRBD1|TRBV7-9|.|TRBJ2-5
CASSYDRGGQETQYF
TGTGCCAGCAGCTACGACAGGGGGGGCCAAGAGACCCAGTACTTC
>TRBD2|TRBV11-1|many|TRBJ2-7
CASSPTGTSGLYEQYF
TGTGCCAGCAGCCCGACCGGGACTAGCGGCCTATACGAGCAGTACTTC
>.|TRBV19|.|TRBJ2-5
CASSIASQETQYF
TGTGCCAGTAGTATTGCCAGTCAAGAGACCCAGTACTTC
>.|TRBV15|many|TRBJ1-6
CATSTTGINSPLHF
TGTGCCACCAGCACAACGGGGATTAATTCACCCCTCCACTTT
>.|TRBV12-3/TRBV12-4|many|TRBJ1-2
CASSLQFNYGYTF
TGTGCCAGCAGTCTACAGTTTAACTATGGCTACACCTTC
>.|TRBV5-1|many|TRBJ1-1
CASRPAPGGTEAFF
TGCGCCAGCAGACCCGCCCCGGGCGGAACTGAAGCTTTCTTT
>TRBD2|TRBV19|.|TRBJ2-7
CASSSRTSGGRPHEQYF
TGTGCCAGCAGTTCCCGGACTAGCGGGGGCAGGCCCCACGAGCAGTACTTC
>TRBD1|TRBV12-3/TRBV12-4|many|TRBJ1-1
CASSRGAMNTEAFF
TGTGCCAGCAGCAGGGGGGCCATGAACACTGAAGCTTTCTTT
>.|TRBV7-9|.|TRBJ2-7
CASQVERARNYEQYF
TGTGCCAGTCAGGTTGAGCGGGCTCGTAACTACGAGCAGTACTTC
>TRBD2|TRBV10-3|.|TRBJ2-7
CAIRDFLSGGAGEQYF
TGTGCCATCAGGGATTTCCTTAGCGGGGGGGCCGGCGAGCAGTACTTC
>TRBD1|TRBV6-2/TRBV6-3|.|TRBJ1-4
CASSYSAPGGLYEKLFF
TGTGCCAGCAGTTACTCGGCACCAGGGGGTCTATATGAAAAACTGTTTTTT
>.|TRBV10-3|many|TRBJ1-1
CVISGGNTEAFF
TGTGTCATCAGTGGAGGGAACACTGAAGCTTTCTTT
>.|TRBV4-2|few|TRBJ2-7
CASSQETGSAYEQYF
TGTGCCAGCAGCCAAGAGACAGGTTCGGCTTACGAGCAGTACTTC
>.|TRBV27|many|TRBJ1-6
CASSFQGSSYNSPLHF
TGTGCCAGCAGTTTCCAGGGAAGCTCCTATAATTCACCCCTCCACTTT
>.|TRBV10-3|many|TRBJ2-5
CAISESRNQETQYF
TGTGCCATCAGTGAGTCGCGAAATCAAGAGACCCAGTACTTC
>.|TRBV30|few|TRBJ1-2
CAWRRPYGYTF
TGTGCCTGGAGAAGGCCCTATGGCTACACCTTC
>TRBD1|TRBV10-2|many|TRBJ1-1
CASSELRGRVTEAFF
TGCGCCAGCAGTGAGTTGAGGGGGCGCGTCACTGAAGCTTTCTTT
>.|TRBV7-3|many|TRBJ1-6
CASSLIQNSPLHF
TGTGCCAGCAGCTTAATACAGAATTCACCCCTCCACTTT
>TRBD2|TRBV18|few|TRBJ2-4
CASSPSGGGKNIQYF
TGTGCCAGCTCACCCAGCGGGGGAGGCAAAAACATTCAGTACTTC
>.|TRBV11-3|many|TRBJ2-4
CASSRDRNAIQYF
TGTGCCAGCAGTCGCGACAGGAACGCCATTCAGTACTTC
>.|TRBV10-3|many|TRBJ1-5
CAISRDHSYQPQHF
TGTGCCATCAGCCGGGACCACAGTTATCAGCCCCAGCATTTT
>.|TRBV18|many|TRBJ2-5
CASSSRGQETQYF
TGTGCCAGCTCATCCAGAGGCCAAGAGACCCAGTACTTC
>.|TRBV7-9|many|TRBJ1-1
CASSLGWTEAFF
TGTGCCAGCAGCTTAGGTTGGACTGAAGCTTTCTTT
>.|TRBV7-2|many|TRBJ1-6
CASSLATGLPYNSPLHF
TGTGCCAGCAGCTTAGCGACAGGCCTGCCCTATAATTCACCCCTCCACTTT
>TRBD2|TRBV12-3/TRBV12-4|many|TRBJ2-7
CASRLAGGIDEQYF
TGTGCCAGCAGGCTAGCGGGGGGGATCGACGAGCAGTACTTC
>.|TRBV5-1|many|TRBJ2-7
CASSPASSPYEQYF
TGCGCCAGCAGCCCCGCTAGTTCGCCCTACGAGCAGTACTTC
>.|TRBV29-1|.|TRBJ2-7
CSVGETSYEQYF
TGCAGCGTGGGGGAGACTTCCTACGAGCAGTACTTC
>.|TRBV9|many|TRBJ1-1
CASSVVLGVTEAFF
TGTGCCAGCAGCGTAGTCCTGGGGGTCACTGAAGCTTTCTTT
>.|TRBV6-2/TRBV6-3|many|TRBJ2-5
CASREGGFEETQYF
TGTGCCAGCAGAGAAGGGGGATTCGAAGAGACCCAGTACTTC
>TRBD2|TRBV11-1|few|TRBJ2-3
CASIPLSERGVTDTQYF
TGTGCCAGCATCCCCCTGAGCGAGCGGGGGGTCACAGATACGCAGTATTTT
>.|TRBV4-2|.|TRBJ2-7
CASSQERGKQYF
TGTGCCAGCAGCCAAGAGAGGGGCAAGCAGTACTTC
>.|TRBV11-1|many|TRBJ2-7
CASSLVGAEFYEQYF
TGTGCCAGCAGCTTAGTAGGGGCCGAATTCTACGAGCAGTACTTC
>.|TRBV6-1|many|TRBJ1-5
CASSDFNQPQHF
TGTGCCAGCAGCGATTTCAATCAGCCCCAGCATTTT
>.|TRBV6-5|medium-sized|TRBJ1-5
CASSRGPPNNQPQHF
TGTGCCAGCAGTCGAGGGCCGCCCAACAATCAGCCCCAGCATTTT
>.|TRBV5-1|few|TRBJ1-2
CASSPVPGRINYGYTF
TGCGCCAGCAGCCCAGTGCCGGGACGGATTAACTATGGCTACACCTTC
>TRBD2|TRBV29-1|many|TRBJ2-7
CSVGLAGTMYEQYF
TGCAGCGTGGGACTAGCGGGGACGATGTACGAGCAGTACTTC
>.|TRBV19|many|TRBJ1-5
CASSRDNQPQHF
TGTGCCAGTAGTAGGGATAATCAGCCCCAGCATTTT
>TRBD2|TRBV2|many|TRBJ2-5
CASRGLGETQYF
TGTGCCAGCAGAGGACTAGGGGAGACCCAGTACTTC
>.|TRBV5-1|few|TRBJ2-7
CASSWDTRSGEVVYEQYF
TGCGCCAGCAGCTGGGACACACGCTCAGGGGAGGTGGTATACGAGCAGTACTTC
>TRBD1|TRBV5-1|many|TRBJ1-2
CASSTGTGGYGYTF
TGCGCCAGTAGCACCGGGACAGGGGGCTATGGCTACACCTTC